The present TCR beta chain was sequenced within a study of blood T cells in healthy people across ages (dated by TCRdb to the mid-2010s). With regard to the full study: In model experiments, template switching captured about one uniquely barcoded TCR beta cDNA molecule for every two T cells. To avoid experimental bias, donors of different ages were randomly spread across the sequencing lanes. The study measured age-related changes in TCR beta repertoire diversity using deep sequencing normalized with unique cDNA molecular identifiers. Four age groups were formed from the donors: young (average roughly 16 years), middle-aged (around 37), aged (roughly 58) and long-lived (more than 75). Using the same blood draw, the study looked at two additional independent replicas of 1 million unique cDNA reads for two donors, one aged 18 to 29 and the other aged 80 or older. What the authors observed across the whole study: A strong correlation was found between observed TCR beta diversity and the percentage of naive T cells measured by flow cytometry. Because donor CMV infection status was unknown, age-related changes in expanded clonotypes were potentially confounded. Compared with the aged group, more naive CD4+ T cells, fewer expanded clones and increased TCR diversity were shown by the long-lived group, suggesting age selection. As age increased, observed TCR beta diversity per million T cells dropped in a roughly linear way, and a significant reduction was already evident by age 40. Since profiling was done on bulk unsorted PBMCs, naive and antigen-experienced compartments could not be conclusively compared. Estimates of total diversity based on one million sequenced T cells were considered lower bounds and underestimates.

To note about this clonotype: It lacks a known antigen. Base qualities were left out, and no much larger clone turns up one base away.

Preparation of the library involved 5' RACE. Sequenced using an Illumina HiSeq 2500. A second roughly 6 to 11 cycle PCR used a sample-barcoded 5' primer and a J-beta primer mix. A unique molecular identifier was introduced onto each TCR beta cDNA molecule by a template-switch 5' adaptor carrying 12 random nucleotides. At least 2.5 million CDR3-containing paired-end reads were obtained from each sample. First-strand cDNA synthesis was performed from all RNA using the Mint cDNA synthesis kit, with priming by a TRBC-specific oligonucleotide. Following uracil-DNA glycosylase treatment, a first 18-cycle PCR with universal primers M1SS and BC2_uni_R was performed on all cDNA. As for the original processing: Each sample was normalized by randomly selecting 1 million high-quality reads, each carrying a distinct molecular identifier. Instead of being binned into consensus sequences, reads with shared molecular identifiers were discarded. CDR3 identification, clonotype clustering and error correction used MiTCR with a Q25 quality threshold and the strictest error-elimination algorithm. A nonparametric unseen species model with Euler transformation was used to estimate a lower bound on total TCR beta diversity. The public reads were reprocessed in TCRdb via fastp at Q25 and MiXCR, keeping in-frame beta chains. Rows with a matching CDR3 protein are joined into one entry that keeps the most common DNA and genes. The V and J calls shown here were made by TCRdb, not taken from the authors' results. This sample has hundreds of thousands of distinct CDR3 sequences in its table, and roughly 50% of those were observed once. Approximately 23% of the sample is taken by the ten largest.

The approximately 39 donors, aged about 6 to 90 years, were systemically healthy Caucasian individuals from Russia. Each donor gave 8 to 10 milliliters of peripheral blood, collected into EDTA-treated Vacutainer tubes. Ficoll-Paque density-gradient centrifugation was used to isolate PBMCs, with at least 6.5 million per sample. Trizol reagent was used to extract total RNA from PBMCs, with at least 5 micrograms per sample. For every donor, an aliquot of PBMCs went through flow cytometry to measure the percentages of naive CD45RAhigh/CD27high T cells. The CDR3 spans 17 residues, from the cysteine through the phenylalanine. Only CDR3 DNA is held: 51 bases, read in frame from base 1. V lost 2 bases and J lost 0 bases; the stretch between them is 17 bases long. As encoded in the germline V gene, CDR1 is LGHNA while CDR2 is YSLEER.

Sequenced input: blood. This sequence was found in a man in his thirties or forties in good health. The receptor chain draws on TRBV4-3 and TRBJ2-7, with TRBD2 perhaps the D gene, on 5 matching bases. The DNA is TGCGCCAGCAGCCAACATCCAACGGGATTAAGCTCCTACGAGCAGTACTTC. It translates to CASSQHPTGLSSYEQYF.